The 17 T cell receptor beta chains below all came from one sample that was sequenced in a study of blood T cell repertoires in COVID-19. Data came from immunoSEQ multiplex PCR; TCRdb stores just in-frame clones and leaves some out. Seen here are around 120,000 clones, 90% observed once, and the top ten hold 3.8%. The sequencing sample was made of peripheral blood. These receptors originate from a woman aged 60 to 75 with COVID-19, enrolled during active disease.

This chain links TRBV7-2 with TRBJ1-5; 7 bases are a match to TRBD1. The CDR3 is made up of 15 amino acids. Germline CDR1 is SGHTA and CDR2 is FQGNSA. The V gene end was trimmed by 5 bases and the J gene end by 9 bases; junction bases not matched to a gene: 13. CDR3 in DNA: TGTGCCAGCAGCCCGACAGGGAGTGGTGACCGGCCCCAGCATTTT. This encodes CASSPTGSGDRPQHF. Full variable domain (rest looked up from reference TRBV7-2 and TRBJ1-5): GAGVSQSPSNKVTEKGKDVELRCDPISGHTALYWYRQSLGQGLEFLIYFQGNSAPDKSGLPSDRFSAERTGGSVSTLTIQRTQQEDSAVYLCASSPTGSGDRPQHFGDGTRLSIL.

The chain employs TRBV9 and TRBJ2-6; D not resolved. Germline lookup yields CDR1 SGDLS and CDR2 YYNGEE. This CDR3 contains 15 residues. V lost 3 bases to trimming and J lost 4 bases, with 11 bases between them. The CDR3 coding sequence is TGTGCCAGCAGCGCTCAGGTGAGCGGGGCCAACGTCCTGACTTTC. It yields the protein CASSAQVSGANVLTF.

The chain uses TRBV19 and TRBJ2-3; 10 positions match TRBD2. V shed 5 bases, J shed 2 bases, and the junction held 7 bases outside the gene matches. This CDR3 has 16 residues. Germline CDR1 and CDR2: LNHDA and SQIVND (reference sequence). The CDR3 bases are TGTGCCAGTAGTCGCCTAGCGGGGGCCAACACAGATACGCAGTATTTT. Protein product: CASSRLAGANTDTQYF.

This rearrangement joins TRBV3-1 (or the pseudogene TRBV3-2) to TRBJ1-4, with D perhaps matching TRBD1 (6 bases). Looked up from germline, CDR1 is LGHDT and CDR2 is YNNKEL (reference sequence). The length of the CDR3 is 14 residues. With 0 bases removed from V and 10 bases from J, the gap between germline ends came to 12 bases. The CDR3, as DNA: TGTGCCAGCAGCCAAGACCTGACAGGAGGAAAACTGTTTTTT. Translating gives CASSQDLTGGKLFF.

The V and J genes are TRBV10-3 and TRBJ2-7; TRBD2 matches at 13 bases. Germline-derived CDR1 and CDR2 are ENHRY and SYGVKD. The V segment lost 2 bases and the J segment 3 bases; nucleotides outside the gene matches: 4. The CDR3 has 16 residues. The CDR3 region has the DNA TGTGCCATCAGTGAGGGACTAGCGGGGGCAAGCTACGAGCAGTACTTC. This translates into CAISEGLAGASYEQYF.

There are many counts of this clone. The CDR3 spells CASSLGLGQVYSPLHF. CDR3 coding DNA: TGTGCCAGCAGCTTGGGCCTGGGACAGGTATATTCACCCCTCCACTTT. V usage is TRBV7-2 and J usage is TRBJ1-6, with TRBD1 matching over 8 bases. Trimming at V came to 3 bases and at J to 8 bases, leaving 9 bases not matched to a gene. The CDR3 covers 16 residues. Germline CDR1 is SGHTA and CDR2 is FQGNSA.

The V and J genes are TRBV6-2 or TRBV6-3 and TRBJ2-4; 7 nucleotides match TRBD2. J was trimmed by 0 bases and V by 6 bases; bases with no gene match: 5. The germline V gene has CDR1 MNHEY and CDR2 SVGEGT. This CDR3 has 15 residues. CDR3 amino acids: CASSPGEGAKNIQYF. Here the CDR3 DNA reads TGTGCCAGCAGCCCCGGGGAGGGAGCCAAAAACATTCAGTACTTC.

The rearrangement links TRBV15 to TRBJ2-7; a possible D gene is TRBD1 (6 bases). The V gene's germline CDR1 is LNHNV and CDR2 YYDKDF (reference sequence). V lost 1 base to trimming and J lost 4 bases, with 17 bases between them. CDR3 length: 16 residues. The CDR3 nucleotides read TGTGCCACCAGCAGAGGTTCAGGGGATGGGCGGTACGAGCAGTACTTC. This encodes CATSRGSGDGRYEQYF.

The chain combines TRBV7-2 with TRBJ2-7; 13 bases align to TRBD2. This CDR3 region has 15 residues. Germline loops: CDR1 SGHTA, CDR2 FQGNSA. V shed 1 base, J shed 6 bases, and the junction held 3 bases outside the gene matches. The CDR3 bases are TGTGCCAGCAGCTTAGTACTAGCGGGGGGGCGCGAGCAGTACTTC. It codes for CASSLVLAGGREQYF.

The V call is TRBV2, the J call TRBJ2-1; no definite D call. V lost 7 bases and J 4 bases, leaving 14 bases between the germline ends. The V gene's germline CDR1 is SNHLY and CDR2 FYNNEI. CDR3 size: 14 residues. CDR3 protein: CASMRSTFYNEQFF. For the CDR3, the DNA is TGTGCCAGCATGAGGAGCACCTTTTACAATGAGCAGTTCTTC. Looking up the rest from reference TRBV2 and TRBJ2-1 gives the full variable domain: EPEVTQTPSHQVTQMGQEVILRCVPISNHLYFYWYRQILGQKVEFLVSFYNNEISEKSEIFDDQFSVERPDGSNFTLKIRSTKLEDSAMYFCASMRSTFYNEQFFGPGTRLTVL.

The rearrangement joins TRBV7-2 to TRBJ2-2; 12 nucleotides match TRBD2. Trimming removed 7 bases from V and 5 bases from J; junction bases left unmatched: 5. The CDR3 covers 15 residues. Germline CDR1 reads SGHTA; CDR2 reads FQGNSA. The CDR3: CASNSGLAGTGELFF. In DNA form, the CDR3 reads TGTGCCAGCAACTCAGGACTAGCGGGGACCGGGGAGCTGTTTTTT. The full variable domain, its missing parts supplied by reference TRBV7-2 and TRBJ2-2, is GAGVSQSPSNKVTEKGKDVELRCDPISGHTALYWYRQSLGQGLEFLIYFQGNSAPDKSGLPSDRFSAERTGGSVSTLTIQRTQQEDSAVYLCASNSGLAGTGELFFGEGSRLTVL.

V gene TRBV30 combines with J gene TRBJ2-1; 11 bases match TRBD2. Trimming at V came to 5 bases and at J to 8 bases, leaving 20 bases not matched to a gene. The CDR3 length is 18 residues. From germline, CDR1 is GTSNPN and CDR2 SVGIG (reference sequence). CDR3 amino acids: CAWSRLAGLYRQVDEQFF. CDR3 sequence (DNA): TGTGCCTGGTCCCGACTAGCGGGGTTGTACCGACAAGTGGATGAGCAGTTCTTC.

This clone was picked up one time. The chain combines TRBV9 with TRBJ1-3, with D unclear. V dropped 0 bases and J dropped 0 bases, with 22 bases sitting between them. The CDR3 spans 20 residues. Germline V gene lookup returns CDR1 SGDLS and CDR2 YYNGEE. The CDR3 sequence is CASSVAGGRMATHSGNTIYF. As DNA, the CDR3 is TGTGCCAGCAGCGTAGCAGGAGGGAGGATGGCGACACACTCTGGAAACACCATATATTTT. Based on the CDR3 plus reference TRBV9 and TRBJ1-3, the full variable domain is DSGVTQTPKHLITATGQRVTLRCSPRSGDLSVYWYQQSLDQGLQFLIQYYNGEERAKGNILERFSAQQFPDLHSELNLSSLELGDSALYFCASSVAGGRMATHSGNTIYFGEGSWLTVV.

The V gene is TRBV3-1 (or the pseudogene TRBV3-2), the J gene TRBJ2-1; 7 bases fit TRBD2. CDR3 length: 13 residues. The germline gives CDR1 LGHDT, CDR2 YNNKEL (reference sequence). V lost 10 bases to trimming and J lost 6 bases; unmatched junction nucleotides: 9. The CDR3 sequence: CAIGGSVGNEQFF. The DNA of the CDR3 is TGTGCCATCGGGGGGTCGGTCGGCAATGAGCAGTTCTTC.

The DNA of the CDR3 is TGTGCCAGCAGTTACTCGATCGGAGATACGCAGTATTTT. Its translation: CASSYSIGDTQYF. The chain uses TRBV6-2 or TRBV6-3 and TRBJ2-3; unclear D gene. There are 13 residues in the CDR3. Germline assignment: CDR1 MNHEY and CDR2 SVGEGT. V lost 0 bases, J lost 5 bases, and 6 bases lay in between.

The rearrangement joins TRBV25-1 to TRBJ2-1, with 7 bases fitting TRBD1. The ends lost 5 bases at V and 4 bases at J; junction bases unmatched: 11. The CDR3 has 16 amino acids. From germline, CDR1 is MGHDK and CDR2 SYGVNS. The CDR3: CASSNRDREGYNEQFF. CDR3 nucleotides: TGTGCCAGCAGTAACCGGGACAGAGAAGGATACAATGAGCAGTTCTTC. The full variable domain, completed using reference TRBV25-1 and TRBJ2-1, is EADIYQTPRYLVIGTGKKITLECSQTMGHDKMYWYQQDPGMELHLIHYSYGVNSTEKGDLSSESTVSRIRTEHFPLTLESARPSHTSQYLCASSNRDREGYNEQFFGPGTRLTVL.

The chain is built from TRBV5-1 and TRBJ1-6, with 7 bases that match TRBD1. Germline trimming cut 0 bases from V and 7 bases from J; bases unmatched to any gene: 4. CDR1 is SGHRS, CDR2 YFSETQ, per germline. This CDR3 comprises 15 residues. The CDR3 nucleotides read TGCGCCAGCAGCTTGGTGGCAGGGGGGAATTCACCCCTCCACTTT. Its translation is CASSLVAGGNSPLHF.